The following is a TCR beta chain sequence with its context. Its antigen is as yet unknown. Relative to the germline gene, one junction end is altered; a read error may explain this. Constant-region priming of around 500 ng total RNA yielded TCR beta cDNA. Library construction for TCR beta comprised three nested multiplex PCR rounds performed with slightly modified ARM-PCR. Rounds one and two of PCR, each of 10 cycles, were primed with TRBV1-TRBV30 forward primers and a C-beta reverse primer. TCRdb re-derived calls from the multiplex PCR reads in MiXCR, one entry per CDR3 protein. The sample gives 95,000 to 150,000 distinct CDR3 sequences, less than 75% of which show up once; 8% to 9% is in the top ten. DNA and RNA were both co-extracted from roughly 18-30 mg of bulk tissue that had not been sorted. The cohort consisted of patients whose primary liver carcinoma was surgically resected. Infection with HBV was chronic in patients; they were treatment-naive.

The data derive from a study of tumor-infiltrating lymphocytes in primary liver carcinoma. Study-wide points: Paired tumor-adjacent and tumor-blood samples overlapped less than tumor region pairs did. A significantly higher top-250-clone fraction was found in tumors than in blood (p = 0.039).

CDR1 and CDR2 (germline): SQVTM, ANQGSEA. CDR3 size: 18 residues. The chain couples TRBV29-1 to TRBJ2-6; 9 bases align to TRBD1. Material for sequencing was tumor-adjacent normal liver tissue. This TCR was sampled from a woman aged 55-69 years with primary liver carcinoma and hepatitis B virus infection. For the CDR3, the DNA is TGCAGCGTTGAAGAGGAGGAACAGGGGGCCCCTGGGGCCGACGTTCTGACTTTC. It specifies CSVEEEEQGAPGADVLTF. Together with reference TRBV29-1 and TRBJ2-6, the CDR3 gives the full variable domain: SAVISQKPSRDICQRGTSLTIQCQVDSQVTMMFWYRQQPGQSLTLIATANQGSEATYESGFVIDKFPISRPNLTFSTLTVSNMSPEDSSIYLCSVEEEEQGAPGADVLTFGAGSRLTVL.